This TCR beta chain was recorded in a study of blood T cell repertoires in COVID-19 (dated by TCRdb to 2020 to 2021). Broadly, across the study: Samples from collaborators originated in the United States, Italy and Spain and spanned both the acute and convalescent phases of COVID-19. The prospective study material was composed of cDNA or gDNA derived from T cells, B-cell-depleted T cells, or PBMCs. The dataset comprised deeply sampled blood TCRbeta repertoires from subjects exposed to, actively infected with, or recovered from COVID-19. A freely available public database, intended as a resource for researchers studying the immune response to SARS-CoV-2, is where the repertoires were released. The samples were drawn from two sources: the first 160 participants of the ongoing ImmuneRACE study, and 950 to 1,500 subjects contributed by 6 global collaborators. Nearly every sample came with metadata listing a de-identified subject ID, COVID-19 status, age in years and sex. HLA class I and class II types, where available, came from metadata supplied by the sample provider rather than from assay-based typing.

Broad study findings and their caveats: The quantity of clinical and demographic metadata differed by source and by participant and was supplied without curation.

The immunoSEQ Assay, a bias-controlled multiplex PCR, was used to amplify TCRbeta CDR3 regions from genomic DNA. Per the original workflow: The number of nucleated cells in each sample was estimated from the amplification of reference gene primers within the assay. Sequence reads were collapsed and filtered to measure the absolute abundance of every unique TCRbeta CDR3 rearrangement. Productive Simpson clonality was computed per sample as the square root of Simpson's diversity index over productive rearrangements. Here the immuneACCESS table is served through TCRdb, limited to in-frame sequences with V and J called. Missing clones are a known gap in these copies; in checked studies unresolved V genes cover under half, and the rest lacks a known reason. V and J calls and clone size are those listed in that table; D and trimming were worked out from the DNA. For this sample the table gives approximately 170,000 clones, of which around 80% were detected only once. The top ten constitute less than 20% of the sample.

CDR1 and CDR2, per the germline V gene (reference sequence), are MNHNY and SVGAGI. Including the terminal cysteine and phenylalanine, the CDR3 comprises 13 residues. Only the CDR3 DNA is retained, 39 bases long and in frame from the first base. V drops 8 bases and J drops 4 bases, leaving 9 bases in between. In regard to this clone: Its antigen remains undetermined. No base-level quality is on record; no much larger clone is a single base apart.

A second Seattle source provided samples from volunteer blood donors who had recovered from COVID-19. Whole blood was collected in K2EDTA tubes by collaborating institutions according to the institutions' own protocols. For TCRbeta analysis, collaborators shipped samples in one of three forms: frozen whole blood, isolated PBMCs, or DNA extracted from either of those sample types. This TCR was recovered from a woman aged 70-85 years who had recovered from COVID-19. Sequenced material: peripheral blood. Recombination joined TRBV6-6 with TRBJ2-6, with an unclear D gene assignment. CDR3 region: CASLTTGANVLTF. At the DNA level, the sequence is TGTGCCAGCCTTACTACGGGGGCCAACGTCCTGACTTTC.